This T cell receptor (beta chain) originates from a study of sequential checkpoint blockade in melanoma. Method: immunoSEQ multiplex PCR; TCRdb's copy keeps in-frame clones and lacks some. The sample records around 18,000 clones, around 74% being singletons. Treatment here: randomized to nivolumab then ipilimumab (arm A) or the reverse (arm B). Sorted cells were live CD3+CD8+, lacking CD19 and CD56, from PBMCs. The clonotype originates from a human donor with melanoma. The sample consisted of CD8+ T cells sorted from blood (inferred from file names), taken from a patient given nivolumab and ipilimumab in sequence.

CDR3 amino acids: CASSPVAYNEQFF. For the CDR3, the DNA is TGTGCCAGCTCACCGGTAGCCTACAATGAGCAGTTCTTC. This chain uses TRBV18 with TRBJ2-1; D remains ambiguous. The germline V and J ends were trimmed by 3 bases and 2 bases, with 5 bases remaining between them. The CDR3 has 13 residues. The germline CDR1 and CDR2 sequences are KGHSH and LQKENI.